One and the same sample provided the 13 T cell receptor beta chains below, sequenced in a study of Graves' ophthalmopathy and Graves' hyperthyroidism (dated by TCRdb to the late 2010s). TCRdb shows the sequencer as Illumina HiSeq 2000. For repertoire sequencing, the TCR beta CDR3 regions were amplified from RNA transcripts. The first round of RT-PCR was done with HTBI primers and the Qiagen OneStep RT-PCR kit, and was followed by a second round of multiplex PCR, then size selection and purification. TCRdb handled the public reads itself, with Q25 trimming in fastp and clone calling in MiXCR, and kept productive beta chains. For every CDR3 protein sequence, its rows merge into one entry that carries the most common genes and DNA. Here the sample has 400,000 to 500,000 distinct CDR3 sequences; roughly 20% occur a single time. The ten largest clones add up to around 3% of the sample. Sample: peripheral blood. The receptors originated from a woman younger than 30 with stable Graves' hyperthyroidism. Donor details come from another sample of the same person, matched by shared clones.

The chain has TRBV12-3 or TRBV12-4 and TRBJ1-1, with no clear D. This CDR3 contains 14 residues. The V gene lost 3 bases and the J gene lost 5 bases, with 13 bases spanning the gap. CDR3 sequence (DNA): TGTGCCAGCAGTTTCGAGGCAAGAGGGACTGAAGCTTTCTTT. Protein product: CASSFEARGTEAFF.

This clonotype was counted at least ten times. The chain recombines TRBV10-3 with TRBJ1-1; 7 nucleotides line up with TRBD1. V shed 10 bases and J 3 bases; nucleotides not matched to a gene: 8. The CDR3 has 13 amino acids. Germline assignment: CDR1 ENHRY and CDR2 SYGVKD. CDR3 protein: CANAGTEDTEAFF. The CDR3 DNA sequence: TGTGCCAATGCCGGGACAGAGGACACTGAAGCTTTCTTT.

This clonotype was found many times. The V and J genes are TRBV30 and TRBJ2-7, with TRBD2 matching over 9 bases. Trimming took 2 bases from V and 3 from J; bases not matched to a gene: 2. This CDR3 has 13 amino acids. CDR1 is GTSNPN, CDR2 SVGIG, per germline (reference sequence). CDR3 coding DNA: TGTGCCTGGAGTCTTAGCGGGAGCTACGAGCAGTACTTC. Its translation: CAWSLSGSYEQYF.

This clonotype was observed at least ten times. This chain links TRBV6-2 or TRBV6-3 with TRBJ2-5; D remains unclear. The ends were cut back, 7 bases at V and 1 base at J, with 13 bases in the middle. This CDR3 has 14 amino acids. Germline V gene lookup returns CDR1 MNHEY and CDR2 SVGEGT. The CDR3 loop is CASTLRGSQETQYF. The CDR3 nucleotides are TGTGCCAGCACCCTGCGTGGCAGCCAAGAGACCCAGTACTTC.

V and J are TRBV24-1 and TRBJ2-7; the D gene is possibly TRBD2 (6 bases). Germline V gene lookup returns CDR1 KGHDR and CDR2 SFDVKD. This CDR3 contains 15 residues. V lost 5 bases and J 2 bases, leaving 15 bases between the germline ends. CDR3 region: CATSATGEPTYEQYF. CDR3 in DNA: TGTGCCACCAGTGCCACGGGGGAACCTACCTACGAGCAGTACTTC.

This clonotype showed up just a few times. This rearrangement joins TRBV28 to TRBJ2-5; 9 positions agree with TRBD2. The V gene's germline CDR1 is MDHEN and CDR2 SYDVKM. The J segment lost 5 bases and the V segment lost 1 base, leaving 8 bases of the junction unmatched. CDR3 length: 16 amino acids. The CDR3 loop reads CASSLLAGVYSETQYF. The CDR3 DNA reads TGTGCCAGCAGTTTATTAGCGGGAGTTTATTCGGAGACCCAGTACTTC.

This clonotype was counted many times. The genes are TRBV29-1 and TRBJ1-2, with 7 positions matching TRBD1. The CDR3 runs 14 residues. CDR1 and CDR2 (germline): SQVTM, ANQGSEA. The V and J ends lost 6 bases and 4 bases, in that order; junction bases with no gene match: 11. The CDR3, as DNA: TGCAGCGTATCTGGAGGGGGCGACGGCTATGGCTACACCTTC. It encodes CSVSGGGDGYGYTF.

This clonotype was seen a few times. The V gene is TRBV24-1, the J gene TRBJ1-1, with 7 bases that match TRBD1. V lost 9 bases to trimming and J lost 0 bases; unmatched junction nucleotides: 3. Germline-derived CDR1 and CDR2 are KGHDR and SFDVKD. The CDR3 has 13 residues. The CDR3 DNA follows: TGTGCCACCTCGGACAGGTTGAACACTGAAGCTTTCTTT. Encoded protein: CATSDRLNTEAFF.

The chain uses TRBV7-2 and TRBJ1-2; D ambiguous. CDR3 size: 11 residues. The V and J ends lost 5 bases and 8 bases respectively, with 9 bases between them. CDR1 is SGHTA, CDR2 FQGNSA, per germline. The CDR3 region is CASSAVRGYTF. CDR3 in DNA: TGTGCCAGCAGCGCCGTCCGCGGCTACACCTTC.

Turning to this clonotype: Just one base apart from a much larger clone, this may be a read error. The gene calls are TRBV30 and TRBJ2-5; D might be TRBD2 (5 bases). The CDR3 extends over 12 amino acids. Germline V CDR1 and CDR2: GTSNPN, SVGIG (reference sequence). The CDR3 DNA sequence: TGTGCCTGGGGTGTACGCGGGGAGACCCAGTACTTC. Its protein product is CAWGVRGETQYF. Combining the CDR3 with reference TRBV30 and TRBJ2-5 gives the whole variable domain SQTIHQWPATLVQPVGSPLSLECTVEGTSNPNLYWYRQAAGRGLQLLFYSVGIGQISSEVPQNLSASRPQDRQFILSSKKLLLSDSGFYLCAWGVRGETQYFGPGTRLLVL.

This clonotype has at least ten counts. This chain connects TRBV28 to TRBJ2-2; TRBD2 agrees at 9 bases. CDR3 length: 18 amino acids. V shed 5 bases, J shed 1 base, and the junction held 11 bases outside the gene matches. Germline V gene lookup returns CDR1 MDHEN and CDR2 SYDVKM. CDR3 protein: CASSPLAGAVGNTGELFF. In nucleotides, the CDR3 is TGTGCCAGCAGTCCCTTAGCGGGAGCGGTGGGGAACACCGGGGAGCTGTTTTTT.

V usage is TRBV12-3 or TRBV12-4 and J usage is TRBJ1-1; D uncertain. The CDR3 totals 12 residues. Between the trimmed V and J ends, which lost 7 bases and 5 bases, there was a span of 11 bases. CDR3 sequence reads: CASTLKLTEAFF. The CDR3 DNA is TGTGCCAGCACACTCAAACTGACTGAAGCTTTCTTT.

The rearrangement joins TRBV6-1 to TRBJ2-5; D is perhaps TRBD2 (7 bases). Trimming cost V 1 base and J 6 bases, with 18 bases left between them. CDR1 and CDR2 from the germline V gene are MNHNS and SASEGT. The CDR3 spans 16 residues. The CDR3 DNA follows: TGTGCCAGCAGTGAAGAAGCCGGGGGGCGCGGGAAGACCCAGTACTTC. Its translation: CASSEEAGGRGKTQYF.